The T cell receptor beta chain under discussion was sequenced for a study of T cells in Graves' hyperthyroidism and ophthalmopathy. Amplified regions were TCR beta CDR3 sequences from RNA transcripts. Researchers ran a first-round RT-PCR on the TCR CDR3 using the HTBI primer set. TCRdb used MiXCR to reprocess the multiplex PCR reads, holding one entry per CDR3 protein. The sample holds 300,000 to 350,000 distinct CDR3 sequences, approximately 15% seen once. This CDR3 spans 13 amino acids. CDR1 and CDR2 (germline): MNHEY, SVGEGT. The J segment lost 5 bases and the V segment lost 4 bases, leaving 2 bases of the junction unmatched. This clonotype was detected many times.

The sequencing input was blood. This clonotype originated in a woman aged 25 to 39 with Graves' hyperthyroidism. The genes are TRBV6-2 or TRBV6-3 and TRBJ2-1, with 7 bases lining up with TRBD2. This CDR3 is CASSSGTNNEQFF. DNA of the CDR3: TGTGCCAGCAGTTCGGGGACTAACAATGAGCAGTTCTTC.